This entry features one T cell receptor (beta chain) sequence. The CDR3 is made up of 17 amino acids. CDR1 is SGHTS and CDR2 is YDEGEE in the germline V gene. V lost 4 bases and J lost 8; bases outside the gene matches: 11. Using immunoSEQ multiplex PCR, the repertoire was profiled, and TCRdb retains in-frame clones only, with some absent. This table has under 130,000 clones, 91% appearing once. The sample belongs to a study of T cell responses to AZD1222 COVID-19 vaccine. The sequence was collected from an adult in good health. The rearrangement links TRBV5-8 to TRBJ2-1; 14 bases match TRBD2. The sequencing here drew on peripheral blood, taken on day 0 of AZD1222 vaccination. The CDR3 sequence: CASSRGLAGASTYEQFF. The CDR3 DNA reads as TGTGCCAGCAGCAGGGGACTAGCGGGAGCCTCCACCTATGAGCAGTTCTTC.